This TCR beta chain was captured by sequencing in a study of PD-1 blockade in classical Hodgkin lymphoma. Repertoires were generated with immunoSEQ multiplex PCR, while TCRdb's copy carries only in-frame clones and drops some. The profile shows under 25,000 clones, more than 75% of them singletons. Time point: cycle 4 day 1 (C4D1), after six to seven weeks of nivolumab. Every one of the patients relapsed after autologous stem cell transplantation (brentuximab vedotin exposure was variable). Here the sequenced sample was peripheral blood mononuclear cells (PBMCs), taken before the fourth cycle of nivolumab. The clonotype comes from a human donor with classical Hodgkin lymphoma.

The CDR3 reads CASSQEYYNSPLHF. The CDR3 DNA reads TGTGCCAGCAGTCAGGAATACTATAATTCACCCCTCCACTTT. V and J are TRBV6-1 and TRBJ1-6, with D hard to call. CDR1 and CDR2 (germline): MNHNS, SASEGT. CDR3 length: 14 residues. V was pared by 5 bases and J by 3 bases, with 8 bases between.